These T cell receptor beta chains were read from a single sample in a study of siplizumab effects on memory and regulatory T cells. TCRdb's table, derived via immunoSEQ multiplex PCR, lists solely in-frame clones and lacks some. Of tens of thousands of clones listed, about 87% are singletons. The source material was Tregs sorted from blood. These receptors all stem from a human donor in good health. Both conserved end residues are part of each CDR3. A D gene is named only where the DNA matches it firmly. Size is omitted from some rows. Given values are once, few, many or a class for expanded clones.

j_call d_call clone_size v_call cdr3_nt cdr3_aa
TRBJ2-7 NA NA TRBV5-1 TGCGCCAGCACTTCCGTCTCCTACGAGCAGTACTTC CASTSVSYEQYF
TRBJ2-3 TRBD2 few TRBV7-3 TGTGCCAGCAGCCAGAATAGCGGGGGAGGCACAGATACGCAGTATTTT CASSQNSGGGTDTQYF
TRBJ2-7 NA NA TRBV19 TGTGCCAGTAGTACCCCCTACGAGCAGTACTTC CASSTPYEQYF
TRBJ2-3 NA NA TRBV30 TGTGCCTGGAACAGTGAAGATACGCAGTATTTT CAWNSEDTQYF
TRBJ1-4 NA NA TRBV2 TGTGCCAGCACGCAAGAAAATGAAAAACTGTTTTTT CASTQENEKLFF
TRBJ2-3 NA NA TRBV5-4 TGTGCCAGCAGCCCCTGGACTTCCGGAGATACGCAGTATTTT CASSPWTSGDTQYF
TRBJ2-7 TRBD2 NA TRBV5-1 TGCGCCAGCAGCTTTACCGGGACTAGTACCTACGAGCAGTACTTC CASSFTGTSTYEQYF
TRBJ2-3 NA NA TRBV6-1 TGTGCCAGCAGTGAGGGTTCAGATACGCAGTATTTT CASSEGSDTQYF
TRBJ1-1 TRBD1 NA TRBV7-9 TGTGCCAGCAGCCCACAAACAGGGGTGATTGAAGCTTTCTTT CASSPQTGVIEAFF
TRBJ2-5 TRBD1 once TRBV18 TGTGCCAGCTCACCACCTCGGACAGGGCCACAAGAGACCCAGTACTTC CASSPPRTGPQETQYF
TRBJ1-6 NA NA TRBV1 TGCACCAGCAGCCTACAAGCCCCACTCCGGGACAGACCATATAATTCACCCCTCCACTTT CTSSLQAPLRDRPYNSPLHF
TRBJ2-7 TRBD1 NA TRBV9 TGTGCCAGCAGCCGAACAGAAGGACAGGGTCCAATCCACGAGCAGTACTTC CASSRTEGQGPIHEQYF
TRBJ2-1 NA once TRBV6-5 TGTGCCAGCAGTTCCAGGGGCAATGAGCAGTTCTTC CASSSRGNEQFF
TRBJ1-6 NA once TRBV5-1 TGCGCCAGCAGCACCGGGACGGCCGGTTCACCCCTCCACTTT CASSTGTAGSPLHF
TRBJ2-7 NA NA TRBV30 TGTGCCTGGAGTCCGGGGACTTTACGAGTGCAGTACTTC CAWSPGTLRVQYF
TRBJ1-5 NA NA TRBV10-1 TGCGCCAGCGGCCACAGGGAGGGGCAGCCCCAGCATTTT CASGHREGQPQHF
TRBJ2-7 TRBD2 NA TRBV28 TGTGCCAGCAGTTTATGGGCTAGCGGGTCCTACGAGCAGTACTTC CASSLWASGSYEQYF
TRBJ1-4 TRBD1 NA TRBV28 TGTGCCAGCAGTCTTATACAGGGGGTTAATGAAAAACTGTTTTTT CASSLIQGVNEKLFF
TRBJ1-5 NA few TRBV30 TGTGCCTGGAGTGTAGCAGGTGCGGGGCAGCCCCAGCATTTT CAWSVAGAGQPQHF
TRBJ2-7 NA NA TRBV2 TGTGCCAGCACAGCCCTGTTCGGCGAGCAGTACTTC CASTALFGEQYF
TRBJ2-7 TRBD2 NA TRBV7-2 TGTGCCAGCAGAGCGGGGGGAGGATACGAGCAGTACTTC CASRAGGGYEQYF
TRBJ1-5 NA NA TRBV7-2 TGTGCCAGCAGCTTATCCCGTGACCAGCCCCAGCATTTT CASSLSRDQPQHF
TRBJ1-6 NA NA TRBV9 TGTGCCAGCAGCGTTCTCCCTGAGGGTTCACCCCTCCACTTT CASSVLPEGSPLHF